The 9 T cell receptor beta chains given below trace back to one sample, sequenced in a study of blood T cell repertoires in COVID-19. Using immunoSEQ multiplex PCR, the repertoire was profiled, and TCRdb retains in-frame clones only, with some absent. The sample consists of 470,000 or so clones, 87% of them appearing once. Sequenced input: PBMCs or T cells enriched from blood (not recorded which). The receptors stem from a woman younger than 35 with acute COVID-19.

The chain is built from TRBV4-3 and TRBJ2-5, with D unclear. The germline V and J ends were trimmed by 4 bases and 2 bases, with 11 bases remaining between them. The CDR3 covers 14 residues. Looked up from germline, CDR1 is LGHNA and CDR2 is YSLEER. CDR3 DNA sequence: TGCGCCAGCAGCCCGAACAGCCCACAAGAGACCCAGTACTTC. Translated: CASSPNSPQETQYF.

The chain links TRBV3-1 (or the pseudogene TRBV3-2) to TRBJ1-2; D is perhaps TRBD1 (5 bases). The germline CDR1 and CDR2 sequences are LGHDT and YNNKEL (reference sequence). V was pared by 2 bases and J by 8 bases, with 12 bases between. The CDR3 runs 13 residues. In DNA, the CDR3 is TGTGCCAGCAGCCAATGGGAGGGGAACGGCTACACCTTC. This gives the protein CASSQWEGNGYTF.

This chain connects TRBV18 to TRBJ1-5, with TRBD1 as a possible D gene (5 bases). The CDR3 extends over 16 amino acids. Germline assignment: CDR1 KGHSH and CDR2 LQKENI. Trimming pared 2 bases from V and 2 bases from J, leaving 13 bases between. CDR3 DNA sequence: TGTGCCAGCTCACCAATAAGGGGCGAGGGCAATCAGCCCCAGCATTTT. Translating gives CASSPIRGEGNQPQHF.

The chain joins TRBV12-5 to TRBJ1-2; TRBD1 aligns across 7 bases. The CDR3 loop spans 18 amino acids. With 0 bases clipped from V and 7 bases from J, the junction kept 17 bases outside the gene matches. Germline-derived CDR1 and CDR2 are LGHNT and FRNRAP. Here the CDR3 reads CASGLVLGTADGSRGYTF. Written as DNA, the CDR3 is TGTGCTAGTGGTTTGGTACTTGGGACAGCGGATGGATCGCGTGGCTACACCTTC.

The V call is TRBV9, the J call TRBJ2-3; maybe TRBD1 (6 bases). The CDR3 length is 15 residues. The V gene lost 0 bases and the J gene lost 8 bases, with 16 bases spanning the gap. Germline loops: CDR1 SGDLS, CDR2 YYNGEE. The CDR3, as DNA: TGTGCCAGCAGCGTAGAGGGGGTTTCCACATTTACGCAGTATTTT. As protein: CASSVEGVSTFTQYF.

The rearrangement links TRBV4-1 to TRBJ1-2; D might be TRBD1 (6 bases). This CDR3 has 15 residues. V was shortened by 2 bases and J by 3 bases, with 13 bases between the two germline ends. Germline assignment: CDR1 MGHRA and CDR2 YSYEKL. The CDR3 DNA sequence: TGCGCCAGCAGCCAACCTGCGACAGGAGACTATGGCTACACCTTC. It yields the protein CASSQPATGDYGYTF.

This clone showed up just a few times. The V call is TRBV18, the J call TRBJ1-1, with a weak D call TRBD1 (5 bases). The V and J ends lost 8 bases and 1 base respectively, with 11 bases between them. CDR1 and CDR2 (germline): KGHSH, LQKENI. The CDR3 contains 13 residues. CDR3: CASSLQENTEAFF. The CDR3 nucleotides read TGTGCCAGCAGCCTACAGGAGAACACTGAAGCTTTCTTT.

DNA for the CDR3: TGCGCCAGCAGCTTGGGTGGGGCAACTACTACAGATACGCAGTATTTT. It translates to CASSLGGATTTDTQYF. The chain links TRBV5-1 to TRBJ2-3; D is perhaps TRBD1 (5 bases). This CDR3 has 16 amino acids. V was cut by 0 bases and J by 3 bases, with 14 bases left in between. CDR1 is SGHRS, CDR2 YFSETQ, per germline. Combining the CDR3 with reference TRBV5-1 and TRBJ2-3 gives the whole variable domain KAGVTQTPRYLIKTRGQQVTLSCSPISGHRSVSWYQQTPGQGLQFLFEYFSETQRNKGNFPGRFSGRQFSNSRSEMNVSTLELGDSALYLCASSLGGATTTDTQYFGPGTRLTVL.

This chain uses TRBV4-1 with TRBJ1-3; 7 bases match TRBD1. The germline gives CDR1 MGHRA, CDR2 YSYEKL. CDR3 length equals 17 residues. J was trimmed by 3 bases and V by 1 base; bases with no gene match: 9. For the CDR3, the DNA is TGCGCCAGCAGCCAAGGAATGGACAGGCGTCGTGGAAACACCATATATTTT. It translates to CASSQGMDRRRGNTIYF.